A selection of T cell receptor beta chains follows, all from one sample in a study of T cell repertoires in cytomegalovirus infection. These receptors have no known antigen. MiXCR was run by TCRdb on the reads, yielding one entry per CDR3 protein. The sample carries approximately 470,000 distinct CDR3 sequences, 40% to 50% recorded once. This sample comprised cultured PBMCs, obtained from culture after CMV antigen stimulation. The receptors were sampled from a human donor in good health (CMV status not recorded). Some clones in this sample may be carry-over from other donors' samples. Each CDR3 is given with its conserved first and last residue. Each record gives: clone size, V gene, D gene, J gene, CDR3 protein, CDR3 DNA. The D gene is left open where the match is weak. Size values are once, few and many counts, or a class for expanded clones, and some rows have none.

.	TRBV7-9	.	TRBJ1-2	CASSLIRGYTF	TGTGCCAGCAGCTTAATAAGGGGCTACACCTTC
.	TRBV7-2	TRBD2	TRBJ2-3	CASSLSDSGVFTDTQYF	TGTGCCAGCAGCTTATCGGATAGCGGGGTTTTCACAGATACGCAGTATTTT
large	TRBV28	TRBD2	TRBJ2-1	CASSLEVAGGLGDEQFF	TGTGCCAGCAGTTTGGAGGTAGCGGGGGGGCTGGGTGATGAGCAGTTCTTC
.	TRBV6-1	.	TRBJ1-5	CASSEALRGQPQHF	TGTGCCAGCAGTGAAGCGCTTCGGGGTCAGCCCCAGCATTTT
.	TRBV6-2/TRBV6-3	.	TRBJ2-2	CASRFGGTNTGDLFF	TGTGCCAGTCGCTTTGGGGGCACGAACACCGGGGATCTGTTTTTT
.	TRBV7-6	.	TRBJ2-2	CASGEGRNTGELFF	TGTGCCAGTGGCGAAGGGAGGAACACCGGGGAGCTGTTTTTT
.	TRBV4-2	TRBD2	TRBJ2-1	CASSHWGGYNEQFF	TGTGCCAGCAGCCACTGGGGGGGGTACAATGAGCAGTTCTTC
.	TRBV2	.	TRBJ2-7	CASIGGAKAYEQYF	TGTGCCAGCATAGGGGGGGCGAAAGCCTACGAGCAGTACTTC
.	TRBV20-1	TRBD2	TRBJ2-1	CSARDRLAGHNEQFF	TGCAGTGCTAGAGACCGACTAGCGGGCCACAATGAGCAGTTCTTC
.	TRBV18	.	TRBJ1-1	CASSPRAGSMNTEAFF	TGTGCCAGCTCACCACGTGCAGGATCTATGAACACTGAAGCTTTCTTT
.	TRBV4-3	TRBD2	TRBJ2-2	CASRPLAGANTGELFF	TGCGCCAGCAGACCCCTAGCGGGGGCGAACACCGGGGAGCTGTTTTTT
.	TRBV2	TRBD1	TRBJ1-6	CASRTGVNNSPLHF	TGTGCCAGCAGGACAGGGGTGAATAATTCACCCCTCCACTTT
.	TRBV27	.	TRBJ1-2	CASSFGGKGYTF	TGTGCCAGCAGTTTCGGGGGAAAAGGCTACACCTTC
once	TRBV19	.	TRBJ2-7	CASSNPRLSIEQYF	TGTGCCAGTAGTAATCCCCGACTTAGTATCGAGCAGTACTTC
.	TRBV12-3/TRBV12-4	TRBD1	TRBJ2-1	CASSLVGTGLGNEQFF	TGTGCCAGCAGTTTAGTGGGGACAGGTCTAGGAAATGAGCAGTTCTTC
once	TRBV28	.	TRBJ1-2	CASSLPRVPCTF	TGTGCCAGCAGTTTACCGCGGGTCCCTTGCACCTTC
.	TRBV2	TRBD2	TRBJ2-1	CASRNRLAGGFEQFF	TGTGCCAGCAGAAACAGACTAGCGGGAGGGTTTGAGCAGTTCTTC
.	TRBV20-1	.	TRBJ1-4	CSVVSRAEKLFF	TGCAGTGTCGTAAGCAGGGCTGAAAAACTGTTTTTT
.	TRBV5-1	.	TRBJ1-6	CASSNVEGNNSPLHF	TGCGCCAGCAGCAATGTCGAGGGAAATAATTCACCCCTCCACTTT
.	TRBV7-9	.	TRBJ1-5	CASSLGQPSSNQPQHF	TGTGCCAGCAGCTTAGGGCAGCCTAGTAGCAATCAGCCCCAGCATTTT
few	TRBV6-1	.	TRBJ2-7	CASSGPGESWGQYF	TGTGCCAGCTCAGGACCAGGTGAATCATGGGGGCAGTACTTC
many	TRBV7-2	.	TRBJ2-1	CASSTLWANEQFF	TGTGCCAGCAGCACCCTCTGGGCCAATGAGCAGTTCTTC
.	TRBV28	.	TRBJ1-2	CASSLGTVDPFNYGYTF	TGTGCCAGCTCCTTAGGGACGGTGGACCCTTTTAACTATGGCTACACCTTC
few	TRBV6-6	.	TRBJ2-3	CASSYSQGNTQYF	TGTGCCAGCAGTTACTCCCAGGGAAATACGCAGTATTTT
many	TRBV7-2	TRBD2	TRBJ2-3	CASSLGLAGATDTQYF	TGTGCCAGCAGCTTAGGACTAGCGGGAGCTACAGATACGCAGTATTTT
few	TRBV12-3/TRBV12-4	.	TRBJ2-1	CASSSGRGLVDEQFF	TGTGCCAGCAGCTCGGGGCGAGGGCTAGTCGATGAGCAGTTCTTC
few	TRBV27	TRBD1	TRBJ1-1	CASSIRPGGRTEAFF	TGTGCCAGCAGTATACGCCCAGGGGGAAGAACTGAAGCTTTCTTT
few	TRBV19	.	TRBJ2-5	CASGTMDRSETQYF	TGTGCCAGTGGGACCATGGATCGTTCAGAGACCCAGTACTTC
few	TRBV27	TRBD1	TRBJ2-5	CASTTGQGAQETQYF	TGTGCCAGCACTACGGGACAGGGGGCTCAAGAGACCCAGTACTTC
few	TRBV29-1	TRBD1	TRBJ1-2	CSAYIGTGGSYGYTF	TGCAGCGCCTATATCGGGACAGGGGGAAGCTATGGCTACACCTTC
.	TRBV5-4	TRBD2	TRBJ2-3	CASSLVTGGWYTQYF	TGTGCCAGCAGCTTGGTGACCGGGGGGTGGTATACGCAGTATTTT
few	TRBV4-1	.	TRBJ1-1	CASSQEPQGLRNTEAFF	TGCGCCAGCAGCCAAGAACCCCAGGGACTGCGGAACACTGAAGCTTTCTTT
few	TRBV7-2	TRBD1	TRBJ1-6	CASSSPRTGTSTTYNSPLHF	TGTGCCAGCAGCTCACCAAGGACAGGGACCTCTACCACTTATAATTCACCCCTCCACTTT
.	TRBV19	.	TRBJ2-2	CASSITPGARTGELFF	TGTGCCAGTAGTATCACCCCGGGGGCGAGAACCGGGGAGCTGTTTTTT
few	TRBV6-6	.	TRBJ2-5	CASSYSTGETQYF	TGTGCCAGCAGTTACTCGACGGGGGAGACCCAGTACTTC
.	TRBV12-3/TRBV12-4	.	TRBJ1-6	CASTQSPNSPLHF	TGTGCCAGCACCCAGAGTCCGAATTCACCCCTCCACTTT
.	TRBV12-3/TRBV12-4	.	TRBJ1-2	CASKLQGNYYGYTF	TGTGCCAGCAAATTACAGGGAAACTACTATGGCTACACCTTC
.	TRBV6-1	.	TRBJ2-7	CASSEDTRDEQYF	TGTGCCAGCAGTGAAGATACACGGGACGAGCAGTACTTC
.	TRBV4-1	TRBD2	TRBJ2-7	CASSQDIASGNSYEQYF	TGCGCCAGCAGCCAAGATATCGCTAGCGGGAACTCCTACGAGCAGTACTTC
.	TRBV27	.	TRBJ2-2	CASSSPSGELFF	TGTGCCAGCAGTTCCCCGAGTGGGGAGCTGTTTTTT
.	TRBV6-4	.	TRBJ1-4	CASSESGSRNEKLFF	TGTGCCAGCAGTGAGTCCGGGAGCCGTAATGAAAAACTGTTTTTT
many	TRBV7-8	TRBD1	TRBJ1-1	CASSPLTGAHTEAFF	TGTGCCAGCAGCCCACTAACAGGGGCCCACACTGAAGCTTTCTTT
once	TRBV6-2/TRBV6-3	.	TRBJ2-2	CASPNRNTGELFF	TGTGCCAGCCCTAACCGGAACACCGGGGAGCTGTTTTTT
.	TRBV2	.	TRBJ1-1	CASSESGGTEAFF	TGTGCCAGCAGTGAATCTGGCGGCACTGAAGCTTTCTTT
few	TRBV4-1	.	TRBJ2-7	CASSPHRESYEQYF	TGCGCCAGCAGCCCTCACCGGGAATCCTACGAGCAGTACTTC
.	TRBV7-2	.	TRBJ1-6	CASSLYVFGRSASYNSPLHF	TGTGCCAGCAGCTTATACGTGTTTGGCCGCTCGGCTTCCTATAATTCACCCCTCCACTTT
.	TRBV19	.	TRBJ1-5	CASTGKRQVGDQPQHF	TGTGCCAGTACGGGCAAAAGACAAGTCGGAGATCAGCCCCAGCATTTT
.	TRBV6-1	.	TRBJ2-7	CASSGQGRAARF	TGTGCCAGCAGTGGTCAAGGCAGGGCAGCGAGGTTC
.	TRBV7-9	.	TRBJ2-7	CASSQTPGDSFYEQYF	TGTGCCAGCAGCCAAACACCGGGGGACAGCTTCTACGAGCAGTACTTC
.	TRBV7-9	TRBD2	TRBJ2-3	CASSLVTEGTGRTSGFTDTQYF	TGTGCCAGCAGCTTAGTTACGGAGGGGACAGGCCGGACTAGCGGCTTCACAGATACGCAGTATTTT
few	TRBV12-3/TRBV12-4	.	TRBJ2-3	CASSPWGADTQYF	TGTGCCAGCAGCCCCTGGGGGGCAGATACGCAGTATTTT
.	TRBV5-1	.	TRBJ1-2	CASRSRAYPMGYTF	TGCGCCAGCAGGAGCAGGGCGTACCCTATGGGCTACACCTTC
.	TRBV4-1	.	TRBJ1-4	CASSLPGQWGKLFF	TGCGCCAGCAGCCTACCGGGACAATGGGGAAAACTGTTTTTT
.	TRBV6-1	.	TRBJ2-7	CASSPYAPRGTYEQYF	TGTGCCAGCAGCCCATACGCCCCCCGCGGAACCTACGAGCAGTACTTC
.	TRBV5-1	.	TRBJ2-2	CASNKQGGVTGELFF	TGCGCCAGCAACAAACAGGGAGGAGTAACCGGGGAGCTGTTTTTT
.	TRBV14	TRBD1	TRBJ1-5	CASRRTGGGNQPQHF	TGTGCCAGCAGGCGGACAGGGGGCGGCAATCAGCCCCAGCATTTT
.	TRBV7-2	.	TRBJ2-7	CASSLAAGQGEQYF	TGTGCCAGCAGCTTAGCGGCGGGACAAGGAGAGCAGTACTTC
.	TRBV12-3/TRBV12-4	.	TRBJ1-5	CASQRSGELPQHF	TGTGCCAGCCAACGATCCGGGGAACTGCCCCAGCATTTT
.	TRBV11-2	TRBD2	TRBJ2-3	CASSLGLFNTDTQYF	TGTGCCAGCAGCTTGGGACTATTCAACACAGATACGCAGTATTTT
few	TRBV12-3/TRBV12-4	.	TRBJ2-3	CASSFRRRGAPSTDTQYF	TGTGCCAGCAGTTTTAGGCGGAGGGGTGCTCCTAGCACAGATACGCAGTATTTT